The 2 T cell receptor beta chains below come from one sample, sequenced in a study of shared clonotypes between healthy human individuals (dated by TCRdb to the early 2020s). The library was generated by the immunoSEQ multiplex PCR assay. Held by TCRdb, this immuneACCESS table contains in-frame sequences only and omits some clones. Under half of the omission traces to an unresolved V gene where checked; the cause of the rest is unknown. Recorded for this sample are about 2,100,000 clones; more than 85% of them occurred a single time. The ten largest make up about 1.8% of the sample. CD8 naive samples were obtained by positive selection for CCR7 among CD45RO-negative cells, yielding a CD45RA+CCR7+ population from which TemRA cells were excluded. Sequenced material: naive CD8+ T cells from PBMCs. The meaning of the sample's cell subset or site label: CD45RA+CCR7+. All receptors derive from a man younger than 30 in good health. Some clones in this sample may be carry-over from other donors' samples.

This chain uses TRBV27 with TRBJ2-2; the D is unclear. CDR1 and CDR2 (germline): MNHEY, SMNVEV (reference sequence). This CDR3 spans 14 amino acids. V was clipped by 3 bases and J by 6 bases, with 11 bases between them. CDR3 amino acids: CASSFFGFPGELFF. CDR3 sequence (DNA): TGTGCCAGCAGTTTTTTCGGATTTCCCGGGGAGCTGTTTTTT.

The chain is built from TRBV11-3 and TRBJ2-1, with a tentative D call TRBD2 (6 bases). The CDR3 loop spans 14 amino acids. V was trimmed by 5 bases and J by 8 bases, leaving 16 bases between them. Germline assignment: CDR1 SGHNT and CDR2 YENEEA. This chain's CDR3 is CASSPTGRHYEQFF. CDR3 nucleotide sequence: TGTGCCAGCAGCCCTACCGGGAGACACTATGAGCAGTTCTTC. The complete variable domain, with remaining parts taken from reference TRBV11-3 and TRBJ2-1, reads EAGVVQSPRYKIIEKKQPVAFWCNPISGHNTLYWYLQNLGQGPELLIRYENEEAVDDSQLPKDRFSAERLKGVDSTLKIQPAELGDSAVYLCASSPTGRHYEQFFGPGTRLTVL.